The source of this T cell receptor beta chain is a study of patients and donors after allogeneic stem cell transplantation. TCRdb processed the RT-PCR reads anew with MiXCR; each CDR3 protein has one entry. The sample includes about 160,000 distinct CDR3 sequences, 30% to 45% of them seen just once. V dropped 5 bases and J dropped 4; count of bases not matched to a gene: 5. This CDR3 is built from 15 residues. Germline V lookup: CDR1 MNHEY, CDR2 SMNVEV (reference sequence). This rearrangement joins TRBV27 to TRBJ1-6; 7 positions agree with TRBD1. This receptor was identified in a human donor who was either an allogeneic HSCT recipient or a stem cell or donor lymphocyte infusion donor (not recorded which). It is not recorded whose cells these are; they may come from a transplant donor. Material: blood, either unsorted or a sorted T cell fraction (not recorded which). DNA of the CDR3: TGTGCCAGCAGTCACCGGGACAGTTATAATTCACCCCTCCACTTT. Amino acids: CASSHRDSYNSPLHF.